Listed here is a single T cell receptor (beta chain). These data belong to a study of T cell changes during pregnancy in multiple sclerosis. TCRdb's table, derived via immunoSEQ multiplex PCR, lists solely in-frame clones and lacks some. In the table there are over 45,000 clones, just under 90% of which are singletons. The material sequenced was CD4+ T cells from peripheral blood mononuclear cells, taken in the first trimester of pregnancy. The TCR sequence derives from a female donor with multiple sclerosis, enrolled in a pregnancy study.

The CDR3 spells CASRQPGQRGTEAFF. The CDR3 DNA follows: TGTGCCAGCAGACAACCGGGACAGAGGGGCACTGAAGCTTTCTTT. The V and J genes are TRBV2 and TRBJ1-1; 7 bases align to TRBD1. From germline, CDR1 is SNHLY and CDR2 FYNNEI. This CDR3 contains 15 residues. Trimming cost V 6 bases and J 4 bases; bases outside gene matches: 11.